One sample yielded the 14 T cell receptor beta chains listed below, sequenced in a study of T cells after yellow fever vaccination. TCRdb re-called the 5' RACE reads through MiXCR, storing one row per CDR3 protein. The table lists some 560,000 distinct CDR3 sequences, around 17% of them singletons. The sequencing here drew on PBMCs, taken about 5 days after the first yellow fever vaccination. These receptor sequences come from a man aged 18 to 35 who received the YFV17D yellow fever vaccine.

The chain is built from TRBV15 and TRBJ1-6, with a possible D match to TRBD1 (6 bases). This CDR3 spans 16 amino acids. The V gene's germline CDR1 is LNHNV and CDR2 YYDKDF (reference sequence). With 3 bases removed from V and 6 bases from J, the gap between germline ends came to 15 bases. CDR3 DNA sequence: TGTGCCACCAGCAGGCCAGGGGTTCGGTCTAATTCACCCCTCCACTTT. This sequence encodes CATSRPGVRSNSPLHF.

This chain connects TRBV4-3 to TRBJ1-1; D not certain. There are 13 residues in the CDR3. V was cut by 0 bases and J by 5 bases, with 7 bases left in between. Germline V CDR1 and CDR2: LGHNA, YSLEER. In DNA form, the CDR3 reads TGCGCCAGCAGCCAAGATACAGAAACTGAAGCTTTCTTT. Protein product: CASSQDTETEAFF.

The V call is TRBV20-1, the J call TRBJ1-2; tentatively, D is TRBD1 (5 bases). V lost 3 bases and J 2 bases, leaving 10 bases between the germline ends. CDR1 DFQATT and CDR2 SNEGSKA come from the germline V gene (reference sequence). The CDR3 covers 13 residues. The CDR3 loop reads CSASGGANYGYTF. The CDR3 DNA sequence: TGCAGTGCTAGCGGGGGAGCCAACTATGGCTACACCTTC.

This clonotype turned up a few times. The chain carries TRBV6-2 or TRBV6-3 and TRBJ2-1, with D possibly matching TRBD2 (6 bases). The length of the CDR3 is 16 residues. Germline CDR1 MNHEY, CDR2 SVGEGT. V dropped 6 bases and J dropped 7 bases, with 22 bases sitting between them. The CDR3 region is CASSSRDLVILNEQFF. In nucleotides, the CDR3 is TGTGCCAGCAGCTCCCGGGACTTAGTGATCTTAAATGAGCAGTTCTTC.

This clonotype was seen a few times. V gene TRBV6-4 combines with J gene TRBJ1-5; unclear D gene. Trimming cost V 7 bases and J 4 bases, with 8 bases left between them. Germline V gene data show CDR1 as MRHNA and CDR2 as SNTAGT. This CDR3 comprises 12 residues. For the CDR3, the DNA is TGTGCCAGCAAGAGCAGTAATCAGCCCCAGCATTTT. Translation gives CASKSSNQPQHF.

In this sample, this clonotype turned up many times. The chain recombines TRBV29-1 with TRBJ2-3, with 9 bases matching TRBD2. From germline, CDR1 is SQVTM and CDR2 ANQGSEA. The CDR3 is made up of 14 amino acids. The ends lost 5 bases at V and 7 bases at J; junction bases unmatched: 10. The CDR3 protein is CSVTSGGTRNTQYF. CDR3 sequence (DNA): TGCAGCGTTACCAGCGGGGGGACAAGAAATACGCAGTATTTT.

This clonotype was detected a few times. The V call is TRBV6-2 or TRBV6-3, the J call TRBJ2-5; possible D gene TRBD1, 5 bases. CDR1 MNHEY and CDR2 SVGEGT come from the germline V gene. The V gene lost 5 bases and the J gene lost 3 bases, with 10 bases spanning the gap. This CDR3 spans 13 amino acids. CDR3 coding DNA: TGTGCCAGCAGTCACGACAGCAAAGAGACCCAGTACTTC. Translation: CASSHDSKETQYF.

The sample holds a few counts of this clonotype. The CDR3 reads CASSSMKANSGNTIYF. In DNA, the CDR3 is TGTGCCAGCAGCTCCATGAAGGCGAACTCTGGAAACACCATATATTTT. The chain is built from TRBV12-3 or TRBV12-4 and TRBJ1-3, with D unclear. The CDR3 runs 16 residues. The V gene lost 6 bases and the J gene lost 0 bases, with 15 bases spanning the gap.

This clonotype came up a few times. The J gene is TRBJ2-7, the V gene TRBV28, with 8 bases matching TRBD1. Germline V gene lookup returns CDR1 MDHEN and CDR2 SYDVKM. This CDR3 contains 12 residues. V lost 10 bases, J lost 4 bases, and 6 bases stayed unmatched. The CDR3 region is CATGTGVYEQYV. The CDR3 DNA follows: TGTGCCACCGGGACAGGAGTTTACGAGCAGTACGTC.

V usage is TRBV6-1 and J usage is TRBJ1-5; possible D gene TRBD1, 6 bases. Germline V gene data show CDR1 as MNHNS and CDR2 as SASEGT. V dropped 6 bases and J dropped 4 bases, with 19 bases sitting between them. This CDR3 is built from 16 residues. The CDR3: CASSPATGLPNQPQHF. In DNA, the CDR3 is TGTGCCAGCAGCCCTGCGACAGGTCTCCCAAATCAGCCCCAGCATTTT.

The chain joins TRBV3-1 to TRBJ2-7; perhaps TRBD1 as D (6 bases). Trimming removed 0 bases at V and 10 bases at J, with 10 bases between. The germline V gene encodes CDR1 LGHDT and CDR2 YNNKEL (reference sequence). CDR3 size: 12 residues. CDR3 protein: CASSQDRGQQYF. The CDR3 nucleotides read TGTGCCAGCAGCCAAGATAGGGGACAACAGTACTTC.

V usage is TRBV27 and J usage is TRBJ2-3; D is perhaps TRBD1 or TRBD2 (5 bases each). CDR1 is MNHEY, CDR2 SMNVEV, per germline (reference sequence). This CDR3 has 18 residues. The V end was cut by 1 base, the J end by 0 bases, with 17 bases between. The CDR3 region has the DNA TGTGCCAGCAGTTTATTTGGGGGTCCAGTATCTAGCACAGATACGCAGTATTTT. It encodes CASSLFGGPVSSTDTQYF.

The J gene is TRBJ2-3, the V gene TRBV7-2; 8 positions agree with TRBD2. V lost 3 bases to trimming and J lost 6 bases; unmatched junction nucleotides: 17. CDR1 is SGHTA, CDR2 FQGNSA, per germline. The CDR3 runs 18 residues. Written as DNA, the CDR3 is TGTGCCAGCAGCTTTTGGGGCACGGTCGGGGGGGCTTCGGATACGCAGTATTTT. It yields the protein CASSFWGTVGGASDTQYF. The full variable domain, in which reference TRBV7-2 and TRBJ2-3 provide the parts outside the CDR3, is GAGVSQSPSNKVTEKGKDVELRCDPISGHTALYWYRQSLGQGLEFLIYFQGNSAPDKSGLPSDRFSAERTGGSVSTLTIQRTQQEDSAVYLCASSFWGTVGGASDTQYFGPGTRLTVL.

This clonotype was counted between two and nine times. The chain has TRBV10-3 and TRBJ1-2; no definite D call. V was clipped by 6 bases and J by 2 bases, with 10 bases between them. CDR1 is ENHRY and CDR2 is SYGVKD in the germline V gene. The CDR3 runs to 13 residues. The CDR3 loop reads CAIRTEENYGYTF. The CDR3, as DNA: TGTGCCATCAGAACGGAGGAAAACTATGGCTACACCTTC.